Presented here are 18 T cell receptor beta chains from one specimen sequenced in a study of spatial heterogeneity in lung cancer. TCRdb re-derived calls from the 5' RACE reads in MiXCR, one entry per CDR3 protein. Of more than 75,000 distinct CDR3 sequences in the sample, approximately 19% were seen once. Specified time point: blood at routine non-recurrence follow-up after resection. Sequenced material: PBMCs, taken at follow-up. Receptors were obtained from a male donor with early-stage non-small cell lung cancer.

This clonotype was counted only a few times. The chain joins TRBV14 to TRBJ2-1; D remains unclear. V dropped 1 base and J dropped 0 bases, with 7 bases sitting between them. The germline V gene encodes CDR1 SGHDN and CDR2 FVKESK. The CDR3 sequence is 15 residues long. The CDR3 DNA follows: TGTGCCAGCAGCCAAGGCGAGAGCTCCTACAATGAGCAGTTCTTC. Translated, it gives CASSQGESSYNEQFF. The complete variable domain, with remaining parts taken from reference TRBV14 and TRBJ2-1, reads EAGVTQFPSHSVIEKGQTVTLRCDPISGHDNLYWYRRVMGKEIKFLLHFVKESKQDESGMPNNRFLAERTGGTYSTLKVQPAELEDSGVYFCASSQGESSYNEQFFGPGTRLTVL.

This chain connects TRBV6-5 to TRBJ1-5; D uncertain. Germline V gene data show CDR1 as MNHEY and CDR2 as SVGAGI. With 4 bases removed from V and 1 base from J, the gap between germline ends came to 17 bases. This CDR3 is 17 amino acids long. The CDR3 sequence is CASSSLTDGESNQPQHF. In nucleotides, the CDR3 is TGTGCCAGCAGTTCCCTGACGGACGGGGAGAGCAATCAGCCCCAGCATTTT.

This clonotype was picked up many times. V and J are TRBV7-8 and TRBJ2-7, with D possibly TRBD2 on 6 matching bases. Germline CDR1 and CDR2: SGHVS and FQNEAQ. This CDR3 has 12 residues. With 4 bases removed from V and 3 bases from J, the gap between germline ends came to 7 bases. The CDR3 region is CASSSGLYEQYV. In nucleotides, the CDR3 is TGTGCCAGCAGCTCGGGACTCTACGAGCAGTACGTC.

The J gene is TRBJ1-4, the V gene TRBV27; no reliable D call. Germline values: CDR1 MNHEY, CDR2 SMNVEV (reference sequence). This CDR3 has 14 amino acids. The germline V and J ends were trimmed by 6 bases and 6 bases, with 14 bases remaining between them. The CDR3 loop reads CASSFFGSDEKLFF. The CDR3, as DNA: TGTGCCAGCAGCTTCTTTGGGTCTGATGAAAAACTGTTTTTT.

This clonotype was observed many times. This chain uses TRBV15 with TRBJ1-2, with D hard to call. Germline CDR1 is LNHNV and CDR2 is YYDKDF (reference sequence). Trimming took off 0 bases at V and 4 bases at J, with 9 bases between the two ends. The CDR3 loop spans 14 amino acids. As DNA, the CDR3 is TGTGCCACCAGCAGAGACAAGGGCGGCTATGGCTACACCTTC. Its translation is CATSRDKGGYGYTF.

The chain carries TRBV6-2 or TRBV6-3 and TRBJ1-2; 9 bases align to TRBD1. V lost 6 bases and J lost 6; bases outside the gene matches: 11. The CDR3 has 15 amino acids. Germline CDR1 reads MNHEY; CDR2 reads SVGEGT. In DNA form, the CDR3 reads TGTGCCAGCAGGCCTGCGGGACAGGGTAGCCATGGCTACACCTTC. Its translation is CASRPAGQGSHGYTF.

This rearrangement joins TRBV29-1 to TRBJ2-1, with 7 bases matching TRBD1. Trimming cost V 7 bases and J 2 bases; bases outside gene matches: 5. The CDR3 loop spans 13 amino acids. CDR1 is SQVTM, CDR2 ANQGSEA, per germline. This CDR3 is CSGTDRAYNEQFF. The CDR3 DNA reads TGCAGCGGTACAGACAGGGCCTACAATGAGCAGTTCTTC.

As for this clonotype: A much larger clonotype is one base distant, so this may be a read error. The rearrangement links TRBV5-1 to TRBJ2-7; 13 nucleotides agree with TRBD2. The CDR3 runs to 14 residues. Germline V gene sequence: CDR1 SGHRS, CDR2 YFSETQ. The ends lost 3 bases at V and 12 bases at J; junction bases unmatched: 9. CDR3 residues: CASSSGLAGDGRYF. In DNA, the CDR3 is TGCGCCAGCAGCTCCGGACTAGCGGGGGATGGGCGGTACTTC.

A few counts support this clonotype. J is TRBJ2-7 and V is TRBV5-1, with 11 nucleotides matching TRBD1. Germline CDR1 reads SGHRS; CDR2 reads YFSETQ. CDR3 length equals 15 residues. Losses at the gene ends were 4 bases for V and 5 bases for J; bases not matched to a gene: 8. CDR3 coding DNA: TGCGCCAGCAGCGATGGGACAGGGGGAAGGAACGAGCAGTACGTC. Amino acid sequence: CASSDGTGGRNEQYV.

This clonotype was counted ten times or more. V is TRBV4-1 and J is TRBJ1-5; the D gene is possibly TRBD1 (6 bases). The V and J ends lost 0 bases and 4 bases respectively, with 10 bases between them. The CDR3 runs to 15 residues. Germline V lookup: CDR1 MGHRA, CDR2 YSYEKL. The CDR3, as DNA: TGCGCCAGCAGCCAAGATGAACAGGGAAATCAGCCCCAGCATTTT. It specifies CASSQDEQGNQPQHF.

This clonotype was recorded a few times. V and J are TRBV6-6 and TRBJ2-2; D call uncertain. Trimming stripped 8 bases from V and 8 bases from J, with 9 bases between. This CDR3 contains 11 residues. The V gene's germline CDR1 is MNHNY and CDR2 SVGAGI (reference sequence). CDR3 coding DNA: TGTGCCAGCGTCGAGAGTGGGGAGCTGTTTTTT. As protein: CASVESGELFF.

This clonotype has only a few counts. This chain uses TRBV6-5 with TRBJ2-5; 10 bases match TRBD2. Trimming cost V 0 bases and J 1 base; bases outside gene matches: 2. The CDR3 contains 16 residues. Germline V gene data show CDR1 as MNHEY and CDR2 as SVGAGI. The CDR3 protein is CASSYSRTSGQETQYF. The DNA of the CDR3 is TGTGCCAGCAGTTACTCGCGGACTAGCGGCCAAGAGACCCAGTACTTC.

In its sample, this clonotype was seen a few times. The chain recombines TRBV7-9 with TRBJ1-4; TRBD1 is a possible D gene (5 bases). CDR3 length equals 15 residues. The V and J ends lost 4 bases and 6 bases respectively, with 15 bases between them. Per the germline V gene, CDR1 is SEHNR and CDR2 is FQNEAQ (reference sequence). DNA for the CDR3: TGTGCCAGCAGCTCTGGGGACGGGAGGGATGAAAAACTGTTTTTT. Translating it yields CASSSGDGRDEKLFF.

For the CDR3, the DNA is TGCAGCGTTGAAGAGTGGAGGAACACTGAAGCTTTCTTT. This gives the protein CSVEEWRNTEAFF. The chain uses TRBV29-1 and TRBJ1-1; D is uncertain. V gave up 0 bases and J gave up 1 base, with 6 bases separating them. Germline-derived CDR1 and CDR2 are SQVTM and ANQGSEA. The length of the CDR3 is 13 residues. Together with reference TRBV29-1 and TRBJ1-1, the CDR3 gives the full variable domain: SAVISQKPSRDICQRGTSLTIQCQVDSQVTMMFWYRQQPGQSLTLIATANQGSEATYESGFVIDKFPISRPNLTFSTLTVSNMSPEDSSIYLCSVEEWRNTEAFFGQGTRLTVV.

The chain is built from TRBV2 and TRBJ2-7; possibly TRBD2 for D (6 bases). The CDR3 runs 15 residues. The germline gives CDR1 SNHLY, CDR2 FYNNEI. Trimming took 0 bases from V and 3 from J, leaving 12 bases between them. The CDR3 here is CASSEAMGGSYEQYF. CDR3 sequence (DNA): TGTGCCAGCAGTGAAGCAATGGGGGGTAGCTACGAGCAGTACTTC.

This clonotype was observed a handful of times. The germline gene is not matched at one end of the junction; a read error may be the cause. The gene calls are TRBV3-1 and TRBJ2-5; perhaps D is TRBD1 or TRBD2 (5 bases each). The germline V gene encodes CDR1 LGHDT and CDR2 YNNKEL (reference sequence). The CDR3 is 12 residues long. The CDR3 reads CASSQGDVGRAF. CDR3 sequence (DNA): TGTGCCAGCAGCCAAGGGGACGTCGGACGTGCCTTC.

This chain uses TRBV20-1 with TRBJ1-1, with TRBD1 matching over 12 bases. The junction had 10 bases not matched to a gene; V was cut back by 4 bases and J by 4 bases. The germline CDR1 and CDR2 sequences are DFQATT and SNEGSKA (reference sequence). The CDR3 runs to 16 residues. Here the CDR3 reads CSAKPGQGALGTEAFF. CDR3 sequence (DNA): TGCAGTGCTAAACCGGGACAGGGGGCGCTGGGCACTGAAGCTTTCTTT.

This clonotype was detected a few times. The rearrangement links TRBV27 to TRBJ2-7; D unresolved. Trimming removed 0 bases at V and 5 bases at J, with 11 bases between. The germline CDR1 and CDR2 sequences are MNHEY and SMNVEV (reference sequence). CDR3 length: 14 amino acids. CDR3 DNA: TGTGCCAGCAGTTTATCGAGTGTAGCCCACGAGCAGTACTTC. This codes for CASSLSSVAHEQYF.